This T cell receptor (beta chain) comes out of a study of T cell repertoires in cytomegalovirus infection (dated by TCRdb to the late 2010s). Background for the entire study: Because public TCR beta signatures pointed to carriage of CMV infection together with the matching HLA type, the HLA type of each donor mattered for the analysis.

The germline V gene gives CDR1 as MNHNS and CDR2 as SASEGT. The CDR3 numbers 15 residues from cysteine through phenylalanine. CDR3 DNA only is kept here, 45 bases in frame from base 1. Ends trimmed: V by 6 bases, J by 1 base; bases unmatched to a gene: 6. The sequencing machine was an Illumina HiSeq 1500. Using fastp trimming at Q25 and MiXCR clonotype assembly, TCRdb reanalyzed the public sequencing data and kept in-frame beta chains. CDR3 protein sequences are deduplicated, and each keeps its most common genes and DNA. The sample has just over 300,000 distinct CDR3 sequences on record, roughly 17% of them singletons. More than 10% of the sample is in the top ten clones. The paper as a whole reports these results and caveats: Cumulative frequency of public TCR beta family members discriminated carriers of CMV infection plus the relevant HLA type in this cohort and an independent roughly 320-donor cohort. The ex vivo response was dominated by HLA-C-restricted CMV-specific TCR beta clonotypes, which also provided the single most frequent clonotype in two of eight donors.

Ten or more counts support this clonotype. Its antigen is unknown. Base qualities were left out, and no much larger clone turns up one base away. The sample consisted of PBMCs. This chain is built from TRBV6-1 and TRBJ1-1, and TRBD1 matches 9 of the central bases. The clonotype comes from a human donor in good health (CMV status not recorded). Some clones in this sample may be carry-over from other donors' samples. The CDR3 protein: CASSGTGIPNTEAFF. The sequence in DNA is TGTGCCAGCAGCGGGACAGGGATTCCGAACACTGAAGCTTTCTTT.